The next 11 T cell receptor beta chains were all read from a single sample in a study of T cells after yellow fever vaccination. TCRdb redid the calling of the 5' RACE reads with MiXCR, one entry per CDR3 protein. The sample gives nearly 300,000 distinct CDR3 sequences, around 8.6% of which show up once; approximately 3.3% is in the top ten. Source: CD4+ T cells sorted from PBMCs, taken 5 days after the yellow fever booster vaccination. These receptors all stem from a man aged 18 to 29 who received the YFV17D yellow fever vaccine.

This clonotype has only a few counts. The V call is TRBV7-2, the J call TRBJ1-1; 11 bases are shared with TRBD1. This CDR3 has 16 amino acids. The germline V gene encodes CDR1 SGHTA and CDR2 FQGNSA. V lost 3 bases, J lost 4 bases, and 7 bases stayed unmatched. The CDR3 reads CASSFTGTGGITEAFF. Written as DNA, the CDR3 is TGTGCCAGCAGCTTTACCGGGACAGGGGGTATCACTGAAGCTTTCTTT.

This clonotype appeared many times. The CDR3 DNA sequence: TGCGCCAGCAGCTTGGGCAGTGGCACTGAAGCTTTCTTT. Its translation: CASSLGSGTEAFF. The chain employs TRBV5-1 and TRBJ1-1, with D uncertain. Germline CDR1 reads SGHRS; CDR2 reads YFSETQ. V gave up 0 bases and J gave up 4 bases, with 7 bases separating them. The CDR3 has 13 residues.

The CDR3 protein is CASSPGQGPTYEQYF. The CDR3 DNA reads TGTGCCAGCAGCCCAGGACAGGGCCCCACCTACGAGCAGTACTTC. V gene TRBV11-2 combines with J gene TRBJ2-7, with 8 bases lining up with TRBD1. From germline, CDR1 is SGHAT and CDR2 FQNNGV. Germline trimming cut 5 bases from V and 2 bases from J; bases unmatched to any gene: 8. The CDR3 spans 15 residues.

This clonotype showed up just a few times. V and J are TRBV5-1 and TRBJ2-1; 9 nucleotides align to TRBD2. J was trimmed by 5 bases and V by 1 base; bases with no gene match: 4. CDR3 length equals 15 residues. Germline CDR1 reads SGHRS; CDR2 reads YFSETQ. DNA for the CDR3: TGCGCCAGCAGCTTGAATCTAGCGGGGAACAATGAGCAGTTCTTC. It translates to CASSLNLAGNNEQFF.

This clonotype showed up just a few times. The chain employs TRBV20-1 and TRBJ1-5; D is unclear. Germline CDR1 and CDR2: DFQATT and SNEGSKA (reference sequence). The V gene lost 0 bases and the J gene lost 0 bases, with 12 bases spanning the gap. This CDR3 has 16 residues. The CDR3, as DNA: TGCAGTGCTAGAGATTTTAAAGAATATAGCAATCAGCCCCAGCATTTT. It specifies CSARDFKEYSNQPQHF.

The rearrangement joins TRBV7-3 to TRBJ1-1; D not certain. Trimming shortened V by 2 bases and J by 1 base, and 5 bases separated the two germline ends. Germline V gene lookup returns CDR1 SGHTA and CDR2 FQGTGA. This CDR3 contains 13 residues. As DNA, the CDR3 is TGTGCCAGCAGCTTACCCCCGAACACTGAAGCTTTCTTT. Encoded protein: CASSLPPNTEAFF.

This clonotype was seen a single time. J is TRBJ2-7 and V is TRBV5-6; D gene unclear. Germline V gene lookup returns CDR1 SGHDT and CDR2 YYEEEE. The CDR3 loop spans 12 amino acids. CDR3 nucleotide sequence: TGTGCCAGAAGCTTGGGCTCCTACGAGCAGTACGTC. Translated: CARSLGSYEQYV.

This chain links TRBV7-9 with TRBJ2-7, with 7 bases identical to TRBD1. Germline loops: CDR1 SEHNR, CDR2 FQNEAQ (reference sequence). J gave up 1 base and V 6 bases, and 3 bases lay outside the gene matches. The CDR3 loop spans 13 amino acids. This chain's CDR3 is CASSRDRSYEQYV. CDR3 sequence (DNA): TGTGCCAGCAGTCGGGACAGATCCTACGAGCAGTACGTC.

V is TRBV7-8 and J is TRBJ2-1; TRBD2 matches 8 bases. The CDR3 consists of 17 residues. V was pared by 7 bases and J by 5 bases, with 16 bases of the junction left unmatched. The germline V gene encodes CDR1 SGHVS and CDR2 FQNEAQ. CDR3 bases: TGTGCCAGCATGCGACCGGGGGGGACTAGTACCAACAATGAGCAGTTCTTC. Protein: CASMRPGGTSTNNEQFF. Variable domain in full (rest from reference TRBV7-8 and TRBJ2-1): GAGVSQSPRYKVAKRGQDVALRCDPISGHVSLFWYQQALGQGPEFLTYFQNEAQLDKSGLPSDRFFAERPEGSVSTLKIQRTQQEDSAVYLCASMRPGGTSTNNEQFFGPGTRLTVL.

The chain recombines TRBV25-1 with TRBJ1-1; 8 nucleotides agree with TRBD1. Per the germline V gene, CDR1 is MGHDK and CDR2 is SYGVNS. The CDR3 covers 16 residues. Trimming cost V 2 bases and J 4 bases; bases outside gene matches: 9. In DNA, the CDR3 is TGTGCCAGCAGTGAACGGGACAGGCCCCCGGGCACTGAAGCTTTCTTT. It codes for CASSERDRPPGTEAFF.

The genes are TRBV7-9 and TRBJ1-3; possible D gene TRBD1, 6 bases. Per germline, CDR1 SEHNR and CDR2 FQNEAQ (reference sequence). This CDR3 spans 15 amino acids. The V end was cut by 4 bases, the J end by 3 bases, with 13 bases between. The CDR3 here is CASSWGAWDGNTIYF. CDR3 nucleotides: TGTGCCAGCAGCTGGGGGGCGTGGGATGGAAACACCATATATTTT.